The 15 T cell receptor beta chains listed next were all sequenced from one sample in a study of CD8+CD57+ T cells in acquired aplastic anemia. Investigators profiled TCR beta VDJ and CDR3 from genomic DNA template. TCRdb ran MiXCR on the reads and lists one entry per CDR3 protein. The data show about 160,000 distinct CDR3 sequences, less than 60% seen once. The patients chosen for sequencing had shown expansion of CD8+CD57+ cells (detected by flow cytometry). Sequenced input: sorted CD4+, CD8+, or CD8+CD57+ T cells (not recorded which) from PBMCs. The receptors stem from a human donor with aplastic anemia.

This clonotype was counted a few times. The chain employs TRBV10-3 and TRBJ2-1; 7 nucleotides agree with TRBD1. The CDR3 has 17 residues. After removal of 5 bases from V and 4 bases from J, the junction contained 14 bases not matched to a gene. CDR1 and CDR2 (germline): ENHRY, SYGVKD. The CDR3: CAISFMLGTEFYNEQFF. In DNA form, the CDR3 reads TGTGCCATCAGTTTCATGTTAGGGACAGAATTTTACAATGAGCAGTTCTTC.

As regards this clonotype: A much larger clonotype is one base distant, so this may be a read error. This chain joins TRBV9 and TRBJ2-5; 8 bases agree with TRBD1. After removal of 3 bases from V and 1 base from J, the junction contained 2 bases not matched to a gene. The length of the CDR3 is 14 residues. Germline CDR1 is SGDLS and CDR2 is YYNGEE. The CDR3 DNA reads as TGTGCCAGCAGCGGAGGACAGGGCCAAGAGACCCAGTACTTC. Translating gives CASSGGQGQETQYF. The full variable domain, its missing parts supplied by reference TRBV9 and TRBJ2-5, is DSGVTQTPKHLITATGQRVTLRCSPRSGDLSVYWYQQSLDQGLQFLIQYYNGEERAKGNILERFSAQQFPDLHSELNLSSLELGDSALYFCASSGGQGQETQYFGPGTRLLVL.

The J gene is TRBJ2-1, the V gene TRBV7-3; TRBD2 agrees at 14 bases. Germline-derived CDR1 and CDR2 are SGHTA and FQGTGA. With 8 bases clipped from V and 3 bases from J, the junction kept 3 bases outside the gene matches. The CDR3 is made up of 15 amino acids. The CDR3 DNA reads TGTGCCAGCGGGACTAGCGGGAGAAACTACAATGAGCAGTTCTTC. Its protein product is CASGTSGRNYNEQFF.

This clonotype was seen many times. The chain links TRBV5-8 to TRBJ1-3; D ambiguous. The ends were cut back, 1 base at V and 0 bases at J, with 2 bases in the middle. Per germline, CDR1 SGHTS and CDR2 YDEGEE. This CDR3 is 13 amino acids long. The CDR3 sequence: CASSLYSGNTIYF. The CDR3 DNA is TGTGCCAGCAGCTTGTACTCTGGAAACACCATATATTTT.

A note on this clonotype: A read error may be the cause here, since a much bigger clone is one base away. V is TRBV9 and J is TRBJ2-2, with 7 bases aligning to TRBD1. The CDR3 has 17 amino acids. Germline lookup yields CDR1 SGDLS and CDR2 YYNGEE. J lost 4 bases, V lost 0 bases, and 9 bases had no gene match. This CDR3 reads CASSVGSEGAGTGELFF. CDR3 sequence (DNA): TGTGCCAGCAGCGTAGGAAGCGAGGGGGCGGGCACCGGGGAGCTGTTTTTT.

At least ten counts were recorded for this clonotype. V usage is TRBV5-4 and J usage is TRBJ2-1; tentative D call: TRBD1 (6 bases). CDR1 is SGHNT and CDR2 is YYREEE in the germline V gene (reference sequence). This CDR3 has 14 residues. Trimming took off 4 bases at V and 8 bases at J, with 16 bases between the two ends. The CDR3 DNA reads as TGTGCCAGCAGCACTATACAGGGTAAAGATGAGCAGTTCTTC. Translating gives CASSTIQGKDEQFF.

This sequence joins TRBV29-1 and TRBJ2-1; D not certain. Germline lookup yields CDR1 SQVTM and CDR2 ANQGSEA. V dropped 7 bases and J dropped 0 bases, with 10 bases sitting between them. CDR3 length: 13 amino acids. The CDR3 nucleotides read TGCAGCGCCCTGGCTAGCTCCTACAATGAGCAGTTCTTC. Its translation is CSALASSYNEQFF.

The rearrangement links TRBV4-3 to TRBJ1-2; the D gene is possibly TRBD1 (5 bases). The V end was cut by 0 bases, the J end by 4 bases, with 9 bases between. The CDR3 covers 14 residues. CDR1 and CDR2 (germline): LGHNA, YSLEER. The CDR3 bases are TGCGCCAGCAGCCAAGATGGGGGTTCCTATGGCTACACCTTC. Amino acid sequence: CASSQDGGSYGYTF.

This clonotype appeared many times. The chain employs TRBV2 and TRBJ1-4, with a tentative D call TRBD1 (5 bases). The CDR3 has 15 residues. V shed 2 bases and J shed 7 bases, with 14 bases lying between them. Per germline, CDR1 SNHLY and CDR2 FYNNEI. The CDR3 loop reads CASSESSGPGEKLFF. CDR3 nucleotide sequence: TGTGCCAGCAGTGAATCTTCAGGGCCCGGTGAAAAACTGTTTTTT.

This clonotype showed up many times. The chain joins TRBV20-1 to TRBJ2-7; the match to TRBD2 covers 14 bases. The CDR3 is 16 amino acids. Germline V gives CDR1 DFQATT, CDR2 SNEGSKA (reference sequence). V lost 6 bases, J lost 0 bases, and 7 bases stayed unmatched. This CDR3 reads CSAPGLAGALSYEQYF. The CDR3 nucleotides are TGCAGTGCACCGGGACTAGCGGGGGCTCTCTCCTACGAGCAGTACTTC.

Concerning this clonotype: A single base separates this from a much larger clone, so it may be a read error. The conserved phenylalanine or tryptophan is not found at the CDR3 terminus, so this likely reflects a read error. This rearrangement joins TRBV7-2 to TRBJ1-1; D is possibly TRBD1 (6 bases). Germline lookup yields CDR1 SGHTA and CDR2 FQGNSA. The CDR3 is 14 amino acids. V was cut by 5 bases and J by 6 bases, with 16 bases left in between. The chain's CDR3 is CASSPGGWTAEAFL. DNA for the CDR3: TGTGCCAGCAGCCCGGGGGGATGGACAGCTGAAGCTTTCCTT.

This chain connects TRBV29-1 to TRBJ1-3, with 7 positions matching TRBD1. Looked up from germline, CDR1 is SQVTM and CDR2 is ANQGSEA. The CDR3 contains 15 residues. V was pared by 3 bases and J by 2 bases, with 7 bases of the junction left unmatched. The CDR3 sequence is CSVDTDRDAGNTIYF. As DNA, the CDR3 is TGCAGCGTTGATACCGACAGGGACGCTGGAAACACCATATATTTT.

Points on this clonotype: This may come from a read error, since a much larger clone is one base off. The chain combines TRBV5-1 with TRBJ1-1; D ambiguous. V lost 1 base, J lost 6 bases, and 13 bases lay in between. Germline CDR1 reads SGHRS; CDR2 reads YFSETQ. The CDR3 is 14 amino acids. CDR3 nucleotides: TGCGCCAGCAGCTTGAACTCGGGTGGAGCTGAAGCTTTCTTT. It is translated as CASSLNSGGAEAFF.

The chain couples TRBV29-1 to TRBJ2-7; 11 bases agree with TRBD1. The CDR3 loop spans 14 amino acids. Germline assignment: CDR1 SQVTM and CDR2 ANQGSEA. V dropped 6 bases and J dropped 6; count of bases not matched to a gene: 10. The CDR3 region is CSVDQSGTGGEQYF. DNA for the CDR3: TGCAGCGTGGACCAATCCGGGACAGGGGGCGAGCAGTACTTC.

Only one count was recorded for this clonotype. A much larger clone differs from this one at a single base, so this may be a read error. The chain combines TRBV9 with TRBJ2-7; 10 bases match TRBD2. The CDR3 runs to 14 residues. CDR1 SGDLS and CDR2 YYNGEE come from the germline V gene. The CDR3 DNA follows: TGTGCCGGCAGCAACAGCGGGAGGGCCTACGAGCAGTACTTC. Its translation is CAGSNSGRAYEQYF. Full variable domain (remainder filled in from reference TRBV9 and TRBJ2-7): DSGVTQTPKHLITATGQRVTLRCSPRSGDLSVYWYQQSLDQGLQFLIQYYNGEERAKGNILERFSAQQFPDLHSELNLSSLELGDSALYFCAGSNSGRAYEQYFGPGTRLTVT.